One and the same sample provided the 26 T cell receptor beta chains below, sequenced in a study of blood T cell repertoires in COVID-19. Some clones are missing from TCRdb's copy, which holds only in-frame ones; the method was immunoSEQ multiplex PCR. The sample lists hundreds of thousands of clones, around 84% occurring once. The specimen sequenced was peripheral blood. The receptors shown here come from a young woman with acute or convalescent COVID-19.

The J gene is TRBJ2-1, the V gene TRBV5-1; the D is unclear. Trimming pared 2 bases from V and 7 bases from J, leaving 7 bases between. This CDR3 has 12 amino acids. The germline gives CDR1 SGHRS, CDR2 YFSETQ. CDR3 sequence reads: CASSLQTNEQFF. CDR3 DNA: TGCGCCAGCAGCTTACAGACGAATGAGCAGTTCTTC.

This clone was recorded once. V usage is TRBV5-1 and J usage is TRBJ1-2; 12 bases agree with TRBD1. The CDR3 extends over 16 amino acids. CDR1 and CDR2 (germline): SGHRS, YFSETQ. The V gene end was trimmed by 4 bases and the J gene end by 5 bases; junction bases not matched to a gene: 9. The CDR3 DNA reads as TGCGCCAGCAGCCGAGAGGGACAGGGGGCATGGTATGGCTACACCTTC. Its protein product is CASSREGQGAWYGYTF.

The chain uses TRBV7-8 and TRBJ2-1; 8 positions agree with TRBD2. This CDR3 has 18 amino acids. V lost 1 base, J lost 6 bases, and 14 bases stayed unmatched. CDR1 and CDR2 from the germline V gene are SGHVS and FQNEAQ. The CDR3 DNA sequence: TGTGCCAGCAGCTTAGTCGGTAGCGGGACGCGTCGCGGCAATGAGCAGTTCTTC. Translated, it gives CASSLVGSGTRRGNEQFF.

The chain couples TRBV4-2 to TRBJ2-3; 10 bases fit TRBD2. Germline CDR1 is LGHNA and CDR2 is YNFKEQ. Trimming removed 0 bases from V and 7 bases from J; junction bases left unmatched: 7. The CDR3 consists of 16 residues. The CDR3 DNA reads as TGTGCCAGCAGCCAAGATCCAGCGGGGGGGCACCATACGCAGTATTTT. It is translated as CASSQDPAGGHHTQYF.

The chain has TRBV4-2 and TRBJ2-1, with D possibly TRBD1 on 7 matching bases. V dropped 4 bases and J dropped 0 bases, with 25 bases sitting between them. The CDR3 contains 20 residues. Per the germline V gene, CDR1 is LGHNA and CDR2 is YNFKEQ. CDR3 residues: CASSRLMQGGPMSSYNEQFF. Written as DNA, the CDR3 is TGTGCCAGCAGCCGTCTGATGCAGGGGGGACCTATGAGCTCCTACAATGAGCAGTTCTTC.

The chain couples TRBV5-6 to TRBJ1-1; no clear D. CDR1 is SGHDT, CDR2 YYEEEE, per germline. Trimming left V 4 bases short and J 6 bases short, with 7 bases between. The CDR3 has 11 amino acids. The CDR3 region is CASSRISEAFF. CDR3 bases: TGTGCCAGCAGCCGTATCTCTGAAGCTTTCTTT.

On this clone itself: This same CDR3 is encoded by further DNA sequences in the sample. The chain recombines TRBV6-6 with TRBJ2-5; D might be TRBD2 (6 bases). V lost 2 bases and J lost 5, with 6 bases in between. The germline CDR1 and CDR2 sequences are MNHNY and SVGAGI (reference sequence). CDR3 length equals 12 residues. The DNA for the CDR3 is TGTGCCAGCAGTTACGGGGGGGAGACCCAGTACTTC. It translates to CASSYGGETQYF.

CDR3 loop: CASSQGIGTLSTDTQYF. DNA for the CDR3: TGTGCCAGCAGCCAAGGAATTGGGACACTGAGCACAGATACGCAGTATTTT. This chain connects TRBV14 to TRBJ2-3; tentatively, D is TRBD1 (6 bases). This CDR3 has 17 amino acids. In germline, CDR1 is SGHDN, CDR2 FVKESK. The germline V and J ends were trimmed by 1 base and 0 bases, with 14 bases remaining between them.

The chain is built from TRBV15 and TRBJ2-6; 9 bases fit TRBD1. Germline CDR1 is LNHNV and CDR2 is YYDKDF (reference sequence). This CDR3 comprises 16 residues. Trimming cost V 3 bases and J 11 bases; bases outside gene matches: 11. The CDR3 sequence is CATSRLTGGQSYVLTF. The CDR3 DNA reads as TGTGCCACCAGCAGGCTGACAGGGGGGCAAAGTTACGTCCTGACTTTC. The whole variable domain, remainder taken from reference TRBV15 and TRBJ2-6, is DAMVIQNPRYQVTQFGKPVTLSCSQTLNHNVMYWYQQKSSQAPKLLFHYYDKDFNNEADTPDNFQSRRPNTSFCFLDIRSPGLGDTAMYLCATSRLTGGQSYVLTFGAGSRLTVL.

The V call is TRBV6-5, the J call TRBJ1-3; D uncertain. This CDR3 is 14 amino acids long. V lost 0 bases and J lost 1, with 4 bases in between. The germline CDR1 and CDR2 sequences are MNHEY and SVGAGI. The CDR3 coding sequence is TGTGCCAGCAGTTACTCGAGATCTGGAAACACCATATATTTT. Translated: CASSYSRSGNTIYF.

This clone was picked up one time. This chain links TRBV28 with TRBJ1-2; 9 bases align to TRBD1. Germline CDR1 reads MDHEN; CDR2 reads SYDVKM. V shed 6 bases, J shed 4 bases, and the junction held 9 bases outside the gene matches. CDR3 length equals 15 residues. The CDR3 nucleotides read TGTGCCAGCAGCTCCGGGACAGGGAGTTTCTATGGCTACACCTTC. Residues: CASSSGTGSFYGYTF.

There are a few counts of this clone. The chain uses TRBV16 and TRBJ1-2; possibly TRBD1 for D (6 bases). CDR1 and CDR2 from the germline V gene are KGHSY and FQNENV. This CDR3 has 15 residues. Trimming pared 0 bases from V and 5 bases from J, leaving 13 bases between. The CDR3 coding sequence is TGTGCCAGCAGCCAATCTCGGGGGGCCGAGTATGGCTACACCTTC. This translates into CASSQSRGAEYGYTF. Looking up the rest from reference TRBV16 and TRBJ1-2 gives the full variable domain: GEEVAQTPKHLVRGEGQKAKLYCAPIKGHSYVFWYQQVLKNEFKFLISFQNENVFDETGMPKERFSAKCLPNSPCSLEIQATKLEDSAVYFCASSQSRGAEYGYTFGSGTRLTVV.

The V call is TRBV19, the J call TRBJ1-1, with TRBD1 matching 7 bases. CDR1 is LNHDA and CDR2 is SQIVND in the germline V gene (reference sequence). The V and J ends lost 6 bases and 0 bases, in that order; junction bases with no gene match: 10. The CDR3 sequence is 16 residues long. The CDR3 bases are TGTGCCAGTAGAAAATATACAGGGGTGGTGAACACTGAAGCTTTCTTT. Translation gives CASRKYTGVVNTEAFF.

The CDR3 reads CSVEYTQGGEQFF. The CDR3 nucleotides read TGCAGCGTTGAATATACGCAGGGAGGTGAGCAGTTCTTC. V and J are TRBV29-1 and TRBJ2-1, with D maybe TRBD2 (6 bases). In germline, CDR1 is SQVTM, CDR2 ANQGSEA. This CDR3 has 13 residues. With 2 bases removed from V and 9 bases from J, the gap between germline ends came to 14 bases.

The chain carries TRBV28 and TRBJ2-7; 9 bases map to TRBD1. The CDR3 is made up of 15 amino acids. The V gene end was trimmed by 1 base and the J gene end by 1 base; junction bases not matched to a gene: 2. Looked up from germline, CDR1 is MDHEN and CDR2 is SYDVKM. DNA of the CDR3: TGTGCCAGCAGTTTATTGACAGGGGGTTCCTACGAGCAGTACTTC. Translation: CASSLLTGGSYEQYF.

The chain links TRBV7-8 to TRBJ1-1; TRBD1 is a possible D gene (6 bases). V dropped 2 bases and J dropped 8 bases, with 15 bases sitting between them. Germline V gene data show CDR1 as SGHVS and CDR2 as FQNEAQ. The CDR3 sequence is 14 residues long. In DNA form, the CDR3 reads TGTGCCAGCAGCTTAAGGGACAAACCTTTAGAAGCTTTCTTT. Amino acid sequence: CASSLRDKPLEAFF.

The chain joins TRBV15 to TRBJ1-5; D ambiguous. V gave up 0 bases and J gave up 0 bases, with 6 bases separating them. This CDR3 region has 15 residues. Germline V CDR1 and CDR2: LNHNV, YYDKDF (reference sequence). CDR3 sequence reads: CATSRDPFSNQPQHF. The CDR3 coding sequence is TGTGCCACCAGCAGAGATCCCTTTAGCAATCAGCCCCAGCATTTT.

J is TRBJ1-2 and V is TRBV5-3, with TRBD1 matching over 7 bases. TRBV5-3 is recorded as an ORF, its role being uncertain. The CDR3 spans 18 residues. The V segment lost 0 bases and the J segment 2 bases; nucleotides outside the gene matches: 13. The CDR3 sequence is CARSLVKGAGALNYGYTF. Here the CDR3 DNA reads TGTGCCAGAAGCTTGGTAAAGGGGGCAGGGGCCCTAAACTATGGCTACACCTTC.

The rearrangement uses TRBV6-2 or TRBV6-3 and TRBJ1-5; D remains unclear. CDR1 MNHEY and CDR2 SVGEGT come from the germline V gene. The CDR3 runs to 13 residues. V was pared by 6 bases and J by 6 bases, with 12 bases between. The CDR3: CASSSLVRQPQHF. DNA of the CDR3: TGTGCCAGCAGCTCCCTAGTCCGTCAGCCCCAGCATTTT.

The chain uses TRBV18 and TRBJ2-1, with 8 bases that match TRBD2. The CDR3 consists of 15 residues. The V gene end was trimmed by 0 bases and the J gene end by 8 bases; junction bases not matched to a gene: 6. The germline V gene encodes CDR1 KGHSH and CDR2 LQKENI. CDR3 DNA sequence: TGTGCCAGCTCACCACCTGTGGGACTAGGATATGAGCAGTTCTTC. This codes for CASSPPVGLGYEQFF.

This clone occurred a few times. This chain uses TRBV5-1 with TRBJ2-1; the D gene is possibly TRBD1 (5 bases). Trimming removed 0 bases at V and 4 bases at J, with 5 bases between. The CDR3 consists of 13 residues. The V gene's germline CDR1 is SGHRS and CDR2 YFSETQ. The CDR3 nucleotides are TGCGCCAGCAGCTTGGGACAGTACAATGAGCAGTTCTTC. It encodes CASSLGQYNEQFF. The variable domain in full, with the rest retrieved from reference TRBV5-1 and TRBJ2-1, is KAGVTQTPRYLIKTRGQQVTLSCSPISGHRSVSWYQQTPGQGLQFLFEYFSETQRNKGNFPGRFSGRQFSNSRSEMNVSTLELGDSALYLCASSLGQYNEQFFGPGTRLTVL.

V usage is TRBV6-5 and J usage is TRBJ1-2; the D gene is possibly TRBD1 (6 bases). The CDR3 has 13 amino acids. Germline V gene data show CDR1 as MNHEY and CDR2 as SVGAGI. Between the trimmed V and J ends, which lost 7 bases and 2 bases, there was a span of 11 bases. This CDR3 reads CASMRTANYGYTF. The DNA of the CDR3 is TGTGCCAGCATGAGGACAGCAAACTATGGCTACACCTTC.

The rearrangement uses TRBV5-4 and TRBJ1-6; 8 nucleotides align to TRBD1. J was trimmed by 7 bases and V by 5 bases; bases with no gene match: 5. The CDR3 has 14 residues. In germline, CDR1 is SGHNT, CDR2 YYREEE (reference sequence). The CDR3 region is CASRTGTGNSPLHF. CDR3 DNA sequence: TGTGCCAGCAGGACCGGGACAGGCAATTCACCCCTCCACTTT.

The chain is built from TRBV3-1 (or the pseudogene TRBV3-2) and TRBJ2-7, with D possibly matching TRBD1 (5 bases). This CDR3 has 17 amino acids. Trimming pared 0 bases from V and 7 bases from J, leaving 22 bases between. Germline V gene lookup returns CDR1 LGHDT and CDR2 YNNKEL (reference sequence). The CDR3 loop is CASSQDLVGALPLEQYF. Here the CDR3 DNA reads TGTGCCAGCAGCCAAGATCTTGTAGGGGCTCTACCCTTAGAGCAGTACTTC.

This CDR3 is CASSSPKVWSNEQFF. The CDR3 DNA reads as TGTGCCAGCAGCTCCCCGAAGGTCTGGAGCAATGAGCAGTTCTTC. The gene calls are TRBV5-4 and TRBJ2-1, with D unresolved. The CDR3 has 15 residues. With 3 bases removed from V and 6 bases from J, the gap between germline ends came to 16 bases. The germline CDR1 and CDR2 sequences are SGHNT and YYREEE (reference sequence).

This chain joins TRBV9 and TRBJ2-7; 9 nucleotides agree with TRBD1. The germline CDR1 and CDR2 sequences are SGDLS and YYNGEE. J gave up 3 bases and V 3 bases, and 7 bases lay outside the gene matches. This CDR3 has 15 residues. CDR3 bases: TGTGCCAGCAGCGCCAGACAGGGGGATTACTACGAGCAGTACTTC. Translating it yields CASSARQGDYYEQYF.